This T cell receptor beta chain stems from a study of cytomegalovirus exposure and HLA in healthy donors. Study-wide context: A subsequent analysis stated that the 120 or so validation repertoires were run on the same platform as the approximately 610 first-cohort repertoires.

As for this clone: Its antigen is currently unknown.

General observations from the study: Rare TCR sequences dominated, though some public TCRs recurred in many donors. That first-cohort TCR clusters tended to co-occur in the 120 or so validation repertoires was found in a later analysis.

Profiling relied on immunoSEQ multiplex PCR, and the TCRdb table lists in-frame clones only, not all of them. Of over 75,000 clones listed, about 85% are singletons. Germline loops: CDR1 LNHDA, CDR2 SQIVND (reference sequence). This CDR3 has 17 amino acids. The junction had 11 bases not matched to a gene; V was cut back by 1 base and J by 8 bases. The sample comprised PBMCs. The V call is TRBV19, the J call TRBJ2-1; 10 bases align to TRBD2. This clonotype was obtained from a man between 18 and 35 years old in good health and CMV-seropositive. In DNA form, the CDR3 reads TGTGCCAGTAGTATAGGGGGGGGGCTAGCGGGAGCGGATGAGCAGTTCTTC. It translates to CASSIGGGLAGADEQFF.